These 27 T cell receptor beta chains were all obtained from the same sample, sequenced in a study of T cells in localized non-small cell lung cancer. Measured with immunoSEQ multiplex PCR; TCRdb has only the in-frame clones, and not every one. The sample records 20,000 to 25,000 clones, under 90% being singletons. Specimen: peripheral blood, collected before any cancer treatment. The source of these receptors is a man between 35 and 75 years old with stage I squamous cell lung carcinoma.

This chain uses TRBV29-1 with TRBJ2-7; 9 bases agree with TRBD1. The CDR3 spans 13 residues. The trim removed 6 bases at V and 6 bases at J, leaving 9 bases unmatched. Germline V lookup: CDR1 SQVTM, CDR2 ANQGSEA. Here the CDR3 DNA reads TGCAGCGTCCTGGGACAGGGACTCTCCGAGCAGTACTTC. It is translated as CSVLGQGLSEQYF.

V is TRBV19 and J is TRBJ1-2, with 7 bases fitting TRBD1. Looked up from germline, CDR1 is LNHDA and CDR2 is SQIVND (reference sequence). This CDR3 has 16 amino acids. V lost 1 base to trimming and J lost 5 bases; unmatched junction nucleotides: 10. The CDR3 DNA reads TGTGCCAGTAGTATAGGGCCGGACAGGCCAGGGTATGGCTACACCTTC. Its translation is CASSIGPDRPGYGYTF.

The J gene is TRBJ2-7, the V gene TRBV15; 9 nucleotides line up with TRBD2. Germline assignment: CDR1 LNHNV and CDR2 YYDKDF (reference sequence). The CDR3 length is 18 residues. J lost 0 bases, V lost 5 bases, and 14 bases had no gene match. The CDR3 region has the DNA TGTGCCACCAGCGCCGGGACTAGCACTGTCAGTAGCTCCTACGAGCAGTACTTC. Amino acids: CATSAGTSTVSSSYEQYF. Full variable domain (remainder filled in from reference TRBV15 and TRBJ2-7): DAMVIQNPRYQVTQFGKPVTLSCSQTLNHNVMYWYQQKSSQAPKLLFHYYDKDFNNEADTPDNFQSRRPNTSFCFLDIRSPGLGDTAMYLCATSAGTSTVSSSYEQYFGPGTRLTVT.

The chain is built from TRBV10-2 and TRBJ2-3; D possibly corresponds to TRBD2 (5 bases). Germline V gene lookup returns CDR1 WSHSY and CDR2 SAAADI. Trimming removed 8 bases from V and 0 bases from J, with 18 bases in between. The CDR3 sequence is 16 residues long. CDR3 coding DNA: TGCGCCAGCCATATCGAGGGCCTTACTAGCACAGATACGCAGTATTTT. Its protein product is CASHIEGLTSTDTQYF.

The DNA for the CDR3 is TGTGCCAGCAGCGTAGGACCGATTAGCTCCTACGAGCAGTACTTC. Translation: CASSVGPISSYEQYF. V is TRBV9 and J is TRBJ2-7; D is undetermined. Germline V lookup: CDR1 SGDLS, CDR2 YYNGEE. Trimming removed 0 bases at V and 0 bases at J, with 10 bases between. CDR3 size: 15 residues.

The chain combines TRBV28 with TRBJ2-7; D is possibly TRBD2 (5 bases). With 6 bases removed from V and 0 bases from J, the gap between germline ends came to 15 bases. Germline V gene data show CDR1 as MDHEN and CDR2 as SYDVKM. This CDR3 comprises 15 residues. The chain's CDR3 is CASSSEGQSSYEQYF. The DNA of the CDR3 is TGTGCCAGCAGCTCCGAGGGCCAGAGCTCCTACGAGCAGTACTTC.

The chain employs TRBV7-2 and TRBJ1-4; D may be TRBD1 (6 bases). Between the trimmed V and J ends, which lost 7 bases and 7 bases, there was a span of 7 bases. CDR1 is SGHTA and CDR2 is FQGNSA in the germline V gene. The CDR3 totals 11 residues. CDR3 amino acids: CASKGGEKLFF. The CDR3, as DNA: TGTGCCAGCAAGGGGGGTGAAAAACTGTTTTTT.

The chain combines TRBV5-4 with TRBJ2-1, with D hard to call. Germline CDR1 SGHNT, CDR2 YYREEE (reference sequence). The CDR3 contains 13 residues. V lost 3 bases, J lost 5 bases, and 9 bases lay in between. The CDR3 sequence is CASSWSINNEQFF. The CDR3 DNA sequence: TGTGCCAGCAGCTGGTCAATTAACAATGAGCAGTTCTTC.

The chain recombines TRBV5-4 with TRBJ2-2, with a tentative D call TRBD2 (6 bases). The V end was cut by 2 bases, the J end by 4 bases, with 12 bases between. CDR1 is SGHNT, CDR2 YYREEE, per germline (reference sequence). The CDR3 contains 15 residues. CDR3 sequence (DNA): TGTGCCAGCAGCTTCGGAGGGGTAGGCACCGGGGAGCTGTTTTTT. Its translation is CASSFGGVGTGELFF.

J is TRBJ2-7 and V is TRBV7-8; D is undetermined. Trimming took off 5 bases at V and 1 base at J, with 21 bases between the two ends. There are 17 residues in the CDR3. Germline V gene sequence: CDR1 SGHVS, CDR2 FQNEAQ. This chain's CDR3 is CASSRNRPDPNSYEQYF. Here the CDR3 DNA reads TGTGCCAGCAGCAGAAACCGCCCGGACCCCAATTCCTACGAGCAGTACTTC. Filled out from reference TRBV7-8 and TRBJ2-7, the complete variable domain reads GAGVSQSPRYKVAKRGQDVALRCDPISGHVSLFWYQQALGQGPEFLTYFQNEAQLDKSGLPSDRFFAERPEGSVSTLKIQRTQQEDSAVYLCASSRNRPDPNSYEQYFGPGTRLTVT.

The J gene is TRBJ1-1, the V gene TRBV9, with D perhaps TRBD1 (6 bases). V was shortened by 3 bases and J by 0 bases, with 9 bases between the two germline ends. The CDR3 covers 14 residues. Germline-derived CDR1 and CDR2 are SGDLS and YYNGEE. Here the CDR3 reads CASSEGTLNTEAFF. DNA of the CDR3: TGTGCCAGCAGCGAGGGGACACTGAACACTGAAGCTTTCTTT.

The V gene is TRBV14, the J gene TRBJ2-7, with TRBD1 matching over 8 bases. The germline V gene encodes CDR1 SGHDN and CDR2 FVKESK. The CDR3 has 14 amino acids. Trimming at V came to 6 bases and at J to 4 bases, leaving 8 bases not matched to a gene. The CDR3 DNA sequence: TGTGCCAGCAGGGGGTCAGGGGGCTTGTACGAGCAGTACTTC. Its protein product is CASRGSGGLYEQYF.

The J gene is TRBJ2-7, the V gene TRBV2; D perhaps matches TRBD2 (7 bases). Germline values: CDR1 SNHLY, CDR2 FYNNEI. The CDR3 is 14 residues long. V dropped 5 bases and J dropped 5 bases, with 16 bases sitting between them. CDR3 nucleotides: TGTGCCAGCAGTAGGGGGGGAGCGGGGAACGAGCAGTACTTC. Encoded protein: CASSRGGAGNEQYF.

This chain joins TRBV2 and TRBJ1-1; 8 bases are a match to TRBD1. Germline trimming cut 4 bases from V and 4 bases from J; bases unmatched to any gene: 8. CDR1 is SNHLY, CDR2 FYNNEI, per germline. The CDR3 loop spans 15 amino acids. The CDR3 nucleotides are TGTGCCAGCAGTGGGACAGGGACGATATCCACTGAAGCTTTCTTT. It specifies CASSGTGTISTEAFF.

The chain uses TRBV30 and TRBJ2-1; D not certain. The CDR3 covers 16 residues. Per germline, CDR1 GTSNPN and CDR2 SVGIG (reference sequence). V gave up 0 bases and J gave up 7 bases, with 19 bases separating them. CDR3 in DNA: TGTGCCTGGAGTGTACGGCAAGTATCCTTATGGAATGAGCAGTTCTTC. Its translation is CAWSVRQVSLWNEQFF.

The chain couples TRBV6-5 to TRBJ2-3, with D maybe TRBD1 (6 bases). The CDR3 runs 14 residues. Germline V gives CDR1 MNHEY, CDR2 SVGAGI. V lost 0 bases, J lost 3 bases, and 7 bases lay in between. The CDR3 region has the DNA TGTGCCAGCAGTTACTCGAGGGGGACAGATACGCAGTATTTT. The encoded protein is CASSYSRGTDTQYF.

This clone showed up just once. The chain employs TRBV18 and TRBJ2-5; 8 bases agree with TRBD2. The germline V gene has CDR1 KGHSH and CDR2 LQKENI. V lost 0 bases, J lost 1 base, and 1 base stayed unmatched. The CDR3 length is 15 residues. CDR3 loop: CASSPPAGGQETQYF. The CDR3 DNA sequence: TGTGCCAGCTCACCACCCGCGGGGGGCCAAGAGACCCAGTACTTC.

This sequence joins TRBV2 and TRBJ1-1, with unresolved D. V lost 2 bases to trimming and J lost 1 base, with 5 bases between them. The CDR3 loop spans 13 amino acids. CDR1 SNHLY and CDR2 FYNNEI come from the germline V gene. The CDR3 nucleotides are TGTGCCAGCAGTGAAATGGGGAACACTGAAGCTTTCTTT. Protein: CASSEMGNTEAFF. The full variable domain, rest sourced from reference TRBV2 and TRBJ1-1, is EPEVTQTPSHQVTQMGQEVILRCVPISNHLYFYWYRQILGQKVEFLVSFYNNEISEKSEIFDDQFSVERPDGSNFTLKIRSTKLEDSAMYFCASSEMGNTEAFFGQGTRLTVV.

The count of this clone is one. The chain uses TRBV2 and TRBJ2-2; 8 nucleotides line up with TRBD2. V shed 5 bases, J shed 4 bases, and the junction held 6 bases outside the gene matches. In germline, CDR1 is SNHLY, CDR2 FYNNEI. This CDR3 has 15 amino acids. CDR3 coding DNA: TGTGCCAGCAGTCCTGGACTAGCAGGCACCGGGGAGCTGTTTTTT. This sequence encodes CASSPGLAGTGELFF.

The chain couples TRBV28 to TRBJ2-3, with 9 positions matching TRBD2. The germline V gene encodes CDR1 MDHEN and CDR2 SYDVKM. The J segment lost 3 bases and the V segment lost 3 bases, leaving 7 bases of the junction unmatched. The CDR3 sequence is 16 residues long. CDR3 nucleotide sequence: TGTGCCAGCAGTTTGGGAGCGGGGGGAGGGACAGATACGCAGTATTTT. Translation: CASSLGAGGGTDTQYF.

This chain joins TRBV30 and TRBJ1-3, with D hard to call. V gave up 3 bases and J gave up 8 bases, with 11 bases separating them. CDR1 is GTSNPN and CDR2 is SVGIG in the germline V gene (reference sequence). The CDR3 covers 12 residues. The CDR3 region is CAWSPSFDTIYF. The CDR3 DNA sequence: TGTGCCTGGAGCCCCTCATTTGACACCATATATTTT.

This rearrangement joins TRBV6-6 to TRBJ2-1, with TRBD1 identical over 8 bases. The ends lost 0 bases at V and 6 bases at J; junction bases unmatched: 4. This CDR3 is built from 15 residues. Germline loops: CDR1 MNHNY, CDR2 SVGAGI (reference sequence). The DNA of the CDR3 is TGTGCCAGCAGTTACTCCAGGGGGCGCTTCAATGAGCAGTTCTTC. Its protein is CASSYSRGRFNEQFF.

This clone is deemed medium-sized (0.01 to 0.1%). The chain carries TRBV5-4 and TRBJ1-1; D is unclear. Trimming took off 4 bases at V and 2 bases at J, with 18 bases between the two ends. Germline V lookup: CDR1 SGHNT, CDR2 YYREEE (reference sequence). The CDR3 is 16 amino acids. CDR3 residues: CASSPQTGQKNTEAFF. The DNA for the CDR3 is TGTGCCAGCAGCCCTCAGACGGGCCAAAAAAACACTGAAGCTTTCTTT.

The chain couples TRBV5-6 to TRBJ2-1; D remains ambiguous. The V and J ends lost 2 bases and 6 bases respectively, with 6 bases between them. This CDR3 has 12 amino acids. Germline loops: CDR1 SGHDT, CDR2 YYEEEE. The DNA for the CDR3 is TGTGCCAGCAGCTTTCACAGCAATGAGCAGTTCTTC. Its protein product is CASSFHSNEQFF. Together with reference TRBV5-6 and TRBJ2-1, the CDR3 gives the full variable domain: DAGVTQSPTHLIKTRGQQVTLRCSPKSGHDTVSWYQQALGQGPQFIFQYYEEEERQRGNFPDRFSGHQFPNYSSELNVNALLLGDSALYLCASSFHSNEQFFGPGTRLTVL.

This chain connects TRBV7-9 to TRBJ2-3; D gene uncertain. CDR1 is SEHNR and CDR2 is FQNEAQ in the germline V gene (reference sequence). This CDR3 is 12 amino acids long. The V and J ends lost 0 bases and 6 bases respectively, with 4 bases between them. CDR3 residues: CASSLAADTQYF. The CDR3 DNA is TGTGCCAGCAGCTTAGCAGCCGATACGCAGTATTTT.

The chain joins TRBV27 to TRBJ2-7; TRBD2 agrees at 7 bases. Germline CDR1 reads MNHEY; CDR2 reads SMNVEV (reference sequence). The V gene end was trimmed by 8 bases and the J gene end by 3 bases; junction bases not matched to a gene: 7. The CDR3 spans 13 residues. This CDR3 reads CASSLKRGYEQYF. The CDR3 DNA follows: TGTGCCAGCTCGTTGAAGCGGGGCTACGAGCAGTACTTC.

The J gene is TRBJ2-3, the V gene TRBV7-9; D gene unclear. In germline, CDR1 is SEHNR, CDR2 FQNEAQ (reference sequence). This CDR3 contains 16 residues. The V and J ends lost 5 bases and 0 bases respectively, with 15 bases between them. Written as DNA, the CDR3 is TGTGCCAGCAGCATGCTTAGAATCTCTAGCACAGATACGCAGTATTTT. This gives the protein CASSMLRISSTDTQYF.